These 10 T cell receptor beta chains were all obtained from the same sample, sequenced in a study of blood T cells in healthy people across ages. A J-beta primer mix and a sample-barcoded 5' primer were used in a second PCR of roughly 6 to 11 cycles. Via MiXCR, TCRdb re-called the 5' RACE reads, giving one row per CDR3 protein. The repertoire includes roughly 1.6 million distinct CDR3 sequences, approximately 32% of them detected once, and 10% to 12% sits in the top ten. Material: blood. These receptors were collected from a woman in her twenties or thirties in good health.

There are a few counts of this clonotype. The chain uses TRBV4-1 and TRBJ2-1, with 9 bases fitting TRBD1. This CDR3 is built from 16 residues. The V gene end was trimmed by 4 bases and the J gene end by 8 bases; junction bases not matched to a gene: 12. Per germline, CDR1 MGHRA and CDR2 YSYEKL. For the CDR3, the DNA is TGCGCCAGCAGCCCGAAAACAGGGGGCGCATTCGATGAGCAGTTCTTC. Amino acid sequence: CASSPKTGGAFDEQFF.

As to this clonotype: A much larger clone sits a single nucleotide away, making a read error possible. This chain uses TRBV20-1 with TRBJ2-1; D not certain. Trimming took 0 bases from V and 10 from J, leaving 10 bases between them. The germline V gene encodes CDR1 DFQATT and CDR2 SNEGSKA (reference sequence). This CDR3 has 12 residues. The CDR3 here is CSARDLAVEQFF. CDR3 DNA sequence: TGCAGTGCTAGAGATCTGGCGGTGGAGCAGTTCTTC.

The V and J genes are TRBV2 and TRBJ2-5; D assignment may be TRBD1 or TRBD2 (6 bases each). V gave up 6 bases and J gave up 5 bases, with 22 bases separating them. CDR1 is SNHLY and CDR2 is FYNNEI in the germline V gene. The CDR3 spans 16 residues. CDR3 amino acids: CASRPYGRGGWETQYF. CDR3 sequence (DNA): TGTGCCAGCAGGCCGTATGGCAGGGGAGGATGGGAGACCCAGTACTTC.

This clonotype was observed a handful of times. The chain recombines TRBV20-1 with TRBJ2-1; 12 bases are a match to TRBD2. The CDR3 sequence is 16 residues long. From germline, CDR1 is DFQATT and CDR2 SNEGSKA (reference sequence). With V trimmed by 6 bases and J by 4 bases, 10 bases remained unmatched. The CDR3 loop reads CSAPGLAGSPYNEQFF. In nucleotides, the CDR3 is TGCAGTGCCCCGGGACTAGCGGGCTCGCCGTACAATGAGCAGTTCTTC.

DNA of the CDR3: TGCAGTGCTACCCAGACTAGCGGGGGCACAGATACGCAGTATTTT. Translated, it gives CSATQTSGGTDTQYF. The chain uses TRBV20-1 and TRBJ2-3; 11 nucleotides match TRBD2. The trim removed 4 bases at V and 1 base at J, leaving 4 bases unmatched. This CDR3 has 15 amino acids. The V gene's germline CDR1 is DFQATT and CDR2 SNEGSKA (reference sequence).

The rearrangement joins TRBV28 to TRBJ2-7; D gene unclear. Germline V gives CDR1 MDHEN, CDR2 SYDVKM. This CDR3 is built from 13 residues. Deletions cut 7 bases from V and 2 bases from J, with 12 bases between. The CDR3 DNA sequence: TGTGCCAGCACTATTGCTGGCACCTACGAGCAGTACTTC. It yields the protein CASTIAGTYEQYF.

This chain joins TRBV30 and TRBJ2-2; D gene unclear. V was clipped by 1 base and J by 4 bases, with 7 bases between them. The V gene's germline CDR1 is GTSNPN and CDR2 SVGIG (reference sequence). The CDR3 loop spans 13 amino acids. The CDR3 spells CAWSGESTGELFF. CDR3 sequence (DNA): TGTGCCTGGAGTGGCGAAAGCACCGGGGAGCTGTTTTTT.

Worth noting for this clonotype: At one of its ends the junction is not consistent with the germline gene, which may arise from a read error. V gene TRBV10-3 combines with J gene TRBJ2-7; D gene uncertain. CDR3 length equals 17 residues. Germline lookup yields CDR1 ENHRY and CDR2 SYGVKD. The CDR3: CASSESITLGSSYEQYF. CDR3 DNA: TGTGCCAGCAGTGAGTCAATTACTCTCGGATCATCCTACGAGCAGTACTTC.

This clonotype was seen just once. J is TRBJ2-5 and V is TRBV7-9; 10 bases fit TRBD2. Germline lookup yields CDR1 SEHNR and CDR2 FQNEAQ (reference sequence). The CDR3 totals 17 residues. V shed 5 bases, J shed 0 bases, and the junction held 9 bases outside the gene matches. CDR3 loop: CASSRRGAGGYQETQYF. The CDR3 nucleotides are TGTGCCAGCAGCCGCCGGGGAGCGGGGGGGTACCAAGAGACCCAGTACTTC.

V is TRBV24-1 and J is TRBJ2-3; the D is unclear. V shed 7 bases and J shed 0 bases, with 10 bases lying between them. The CDR3 has 14 amino acids. Germline V lookup: CDR1 KGHDR, CDR2 SFDVKD. Written as DNA, the CDR3 is TGTGCCACCAGGCCTTCTGGCAGCACAGATACGCAGTATTTT. Its protein is CATRPSGSTDTQYF.